Following are 8 T cell receptor beta chains from one sample sequenced in a study of T cell repertoires in cytomegalovirus infection. The antigens of these receptors remain unknown. MiXCR, applied by TCRdb to the reads, yields one record per CDR3 protein. The sample carries roughly 700,000 distinct CDR3 sequences, about 30% recorded once. Sequences were derived from cultured PBMCs, sampled from culture after CMV antigen stimulation. The receptors here all came from a human donor in good health (CMV status not recorded). Some clones in this sample may be carry-over from other donors' samples.

The chain couples TRBV6-2 or TRBV6-3 to TRBJ1-1; possible D gene TRBD1, 5 bases. The CDR3 spans 16 residues. From germline, CDR1 is MNHEY and CDR2 SVGEGT. V was pared by 5 bases and J by 4 bases, with 20 bases between. CDR3 residues: CASSTRFDWGSTEAFF. CDR3 bases: TGTGCCAGCAGTACCCGATTCGATTGGGGGAGCACTGAAGCTTTCTTT.

This rearrangement joins TRBV7-2 to TRBJ2-6; 7 nucleotides agree with TRBD1. V dropped 1 base and J dropped 2; count of bases not matched to a gene: 5. The CDR3 runs to 17 residues. Germline CDR1 SGHTA, CDR2 FQGNSA. CDR3 bases: TGTGCCAGCAGCTTAGTAGACAGGGTAACTGGGGCCAACGTCCTGACTTTC. It is translated as CASSLVDRVTGANVLTF.

The chain joins TRBV20-1 to TRBJ2-3, with 10 positions matching TRBD2. V shed 6 bases, J shed 1 base, and the junction held 7 bases outside the gene matches. This CDR3 region has 15 residues. The germline V gene encodes CDR1 DFQATT and CDR2 SNEGSKA (reference sequence). CDR3 nucleotide sequence: TGCAGTGCCCCCCTTCTAGCGGGGGGCACAGATACGCAGTATTTT. The encoded protein is CSAPLLAGGTDTQYF.

This clonotype was counted once. For the CDR3, the DNA is TGCAGTGCTAGAGATCTCACAAAGGCTAATTCACCCCTCCACTTT. Amino acids: CSARDLTKANSPLHF. The chain combines TRBV20-1 with TRBJ1-6; no firm D call. The CDR3 is 15 residues long. Germline V CDR1 and CDR2: DFQATT, SNEGSKA (reference sequence). The V gene lost 0 bases and the J gene lost 6 bases, with 12 bases spanning the gap.

The genes are TRBV7-4 and TRBJ1-6; D ambiguous. The CDR3 is made up of 13 amino acids. V was shortened by 1 base and J by 10 bases, with 8 bases between the two germline ends. In germline, CDR1 is SGHVT, CDR2 SQSDAQ. The CDR3 nucleotides read TGTGCCAGCAGCTTAGTCGCGCGCTCACCCCTCCACTTT. It yields the protein CASSLVARSPLHF.

The J gene is TRBJ2-1, the V gene TRBV7-2, with a weak D call TRBD1 (6 bases). From germline, CDR1 is SGHTA and CDR2 FQGNSA. The CDR3 runs 15 residues. The ends were cut back, 1 base at V and 4 bases at J, with 11 bases in the middle. The CDR3 here is CASSLGTVLYNEQFF. The CDR3, as DNA: TGTGCCAGCAGCTTAGGGACAGTGCTATACAATGAGCAGTTCTTC.

The chain couples TRBV4-1 to TRBJ1-3; D might be TRBD1 (6 bases). V gave up 0 bases and J gave up 2 bases, with 8 bases separating them. Germline CDR1 is MGHRA and CDR2 is YSYEKL. The length of the CDR3 is 15 residues. The CDR3 DNA reads as TGCGCCAGCAGCCAAGACGGGGGCCCTGGAAACACCATATATTTT. Translating gives CASSQDGGPGNTIYF.

This clonotype was seen at least ten times. Here the CDR3 reads CASSSGTGGYSPLHF. DNA of the CDR3: TGTGCCAGCAGCTCGGGGACAGGGGGCTATTCACCCCTCCACTTT. The chain couples TRBV7-2 to TRBJ1-6, with 12 positions matching TRBD1. Germline-derived CDR1 and CDR2 are SGHTA and FQGNSA. J gave up 8 bases and V 4 bases, and 3 bases lay outside the gene matches. This CDR3 has 15 residues.